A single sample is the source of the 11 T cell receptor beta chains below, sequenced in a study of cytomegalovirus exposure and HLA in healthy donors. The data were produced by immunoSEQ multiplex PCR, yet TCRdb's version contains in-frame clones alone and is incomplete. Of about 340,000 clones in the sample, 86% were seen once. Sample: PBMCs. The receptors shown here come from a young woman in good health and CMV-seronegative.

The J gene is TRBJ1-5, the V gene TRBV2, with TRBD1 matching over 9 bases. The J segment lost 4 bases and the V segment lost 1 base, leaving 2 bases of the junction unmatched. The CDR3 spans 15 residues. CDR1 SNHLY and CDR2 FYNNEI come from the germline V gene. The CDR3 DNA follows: TGTGCCAGCAGTGAAGAACAGGGGGCGAATCAGCCCCAGCATTTT. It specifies CASSEEQGANQPQHF.

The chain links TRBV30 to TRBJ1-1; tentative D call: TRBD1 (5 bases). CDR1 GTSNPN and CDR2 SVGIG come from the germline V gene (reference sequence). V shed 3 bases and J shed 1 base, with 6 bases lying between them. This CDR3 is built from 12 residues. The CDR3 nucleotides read TGTGCCTGGAGAAGGGGGAACACTGAAGCTTTCTTT. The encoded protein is CAWRRGNTEAFF. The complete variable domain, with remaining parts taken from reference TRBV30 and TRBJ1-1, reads SQTIHQWPATLVQPVGSPLSLECTVEGTSNPNLYWYRQAAGRGLQLLFYSVGIGQISSEVPQNLSASRPQDRQFILSSKKLLLSDSGFYLCAWRRGNTEAFFGQGTRLTVV.

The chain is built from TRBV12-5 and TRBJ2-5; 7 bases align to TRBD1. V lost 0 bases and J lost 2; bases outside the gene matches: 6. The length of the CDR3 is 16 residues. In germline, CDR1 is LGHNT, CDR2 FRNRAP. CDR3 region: CASGLVRDRKQETQYF. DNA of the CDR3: TGTGCTAGTGGTTTGGTAAGGGACAGAAAACAAGAGACCCAGTACTTC. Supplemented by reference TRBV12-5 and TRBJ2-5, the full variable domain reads DARVTQTPRHKVTEMGQEVTMRCQPILGHNTVFWYRQTMMQGLELLAYFRNRAPLDDSGMPKDRFSAEMPDATLATLKIQPSEPRDSAVYFCASGLVRDRKQETQYFGPGTRLLVL.

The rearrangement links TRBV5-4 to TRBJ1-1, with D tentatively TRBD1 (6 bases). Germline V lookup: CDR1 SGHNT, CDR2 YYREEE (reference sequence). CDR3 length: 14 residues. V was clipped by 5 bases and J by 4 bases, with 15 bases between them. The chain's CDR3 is CASSSQGLPTEAFF. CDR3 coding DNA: TGTGCCAGCAGTTCCCAGGGGCTACCCACTGAAGCTTTCTTT.

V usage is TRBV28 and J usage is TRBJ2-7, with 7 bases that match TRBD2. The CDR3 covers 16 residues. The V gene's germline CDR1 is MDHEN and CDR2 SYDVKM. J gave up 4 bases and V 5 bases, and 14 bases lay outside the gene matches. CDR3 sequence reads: CASSPEEASGFYEQYF. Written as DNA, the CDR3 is TGTGCCAGCAGTCCCGAGGAGGCTAGCGGATTTTACGAGCAGTACTTC.

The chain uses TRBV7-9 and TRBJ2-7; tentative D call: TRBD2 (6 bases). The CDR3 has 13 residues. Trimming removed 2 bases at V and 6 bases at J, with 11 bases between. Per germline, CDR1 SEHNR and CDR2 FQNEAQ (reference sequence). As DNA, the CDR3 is TGTGCCAGCAGCTTAACGCAGGAGGGCGAGCAGTACTTC. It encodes CASSLTQEGEQYF.

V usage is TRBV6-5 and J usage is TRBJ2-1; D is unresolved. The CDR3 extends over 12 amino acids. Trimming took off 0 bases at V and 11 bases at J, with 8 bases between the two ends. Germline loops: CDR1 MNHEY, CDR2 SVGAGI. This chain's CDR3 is CASSYSADKQFF. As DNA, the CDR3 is TGTGCCAGCAGTTACTCCGCCGACAAGCAGTTCTTC.

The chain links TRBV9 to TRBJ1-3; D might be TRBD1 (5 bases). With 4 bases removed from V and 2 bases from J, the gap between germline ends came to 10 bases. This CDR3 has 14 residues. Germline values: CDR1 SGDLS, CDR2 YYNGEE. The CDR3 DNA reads TGTGCCAGCAGCACCGGGGGAACTGGAAACACCATATATTTT. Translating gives CASSTGGTGNTIYF.

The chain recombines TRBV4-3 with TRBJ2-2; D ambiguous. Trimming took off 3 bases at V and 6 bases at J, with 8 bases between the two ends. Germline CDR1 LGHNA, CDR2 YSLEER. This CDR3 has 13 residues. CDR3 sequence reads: CASSQPWPGELFF. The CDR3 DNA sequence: TGCGCCAGCAGCCAGCCATGGCCCGGGGAGCTGTTTTTT.

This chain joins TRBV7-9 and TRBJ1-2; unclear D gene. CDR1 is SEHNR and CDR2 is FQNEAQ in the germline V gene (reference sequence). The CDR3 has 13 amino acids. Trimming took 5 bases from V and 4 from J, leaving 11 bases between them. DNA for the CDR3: TGTGCCAGCAGCCCGACGACACTCTATGGCTACACCTTC. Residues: CASSPTTLYGYTF.

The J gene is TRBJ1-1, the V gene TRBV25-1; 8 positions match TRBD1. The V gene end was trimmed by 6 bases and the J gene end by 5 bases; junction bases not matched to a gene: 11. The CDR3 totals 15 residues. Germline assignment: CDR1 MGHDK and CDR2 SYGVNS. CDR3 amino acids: CASRRTGQKRTEAFF. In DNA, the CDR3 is TGTGCCAGCAGACGGACAGGGCAAAAGAGGACTGAAGCTTTCTTT.